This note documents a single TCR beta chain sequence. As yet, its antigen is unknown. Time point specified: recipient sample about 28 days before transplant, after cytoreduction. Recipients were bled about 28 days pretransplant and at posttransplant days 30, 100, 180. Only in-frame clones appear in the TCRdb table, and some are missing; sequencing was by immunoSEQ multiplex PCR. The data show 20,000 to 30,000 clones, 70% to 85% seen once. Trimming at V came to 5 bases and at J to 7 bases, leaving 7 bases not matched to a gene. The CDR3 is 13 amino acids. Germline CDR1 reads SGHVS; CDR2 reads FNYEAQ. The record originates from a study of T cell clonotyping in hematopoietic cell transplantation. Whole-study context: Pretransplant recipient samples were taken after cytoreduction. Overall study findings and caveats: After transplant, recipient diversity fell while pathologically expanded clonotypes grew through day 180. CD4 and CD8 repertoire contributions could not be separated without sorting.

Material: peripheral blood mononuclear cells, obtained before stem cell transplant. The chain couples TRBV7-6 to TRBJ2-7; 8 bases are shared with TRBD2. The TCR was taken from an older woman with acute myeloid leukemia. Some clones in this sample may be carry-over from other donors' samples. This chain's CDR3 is CASSPGGGREQYF. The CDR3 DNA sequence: TGTGCCAGCAGCCCCGGCGGGGGGCGAGAGCAGTACTTC.